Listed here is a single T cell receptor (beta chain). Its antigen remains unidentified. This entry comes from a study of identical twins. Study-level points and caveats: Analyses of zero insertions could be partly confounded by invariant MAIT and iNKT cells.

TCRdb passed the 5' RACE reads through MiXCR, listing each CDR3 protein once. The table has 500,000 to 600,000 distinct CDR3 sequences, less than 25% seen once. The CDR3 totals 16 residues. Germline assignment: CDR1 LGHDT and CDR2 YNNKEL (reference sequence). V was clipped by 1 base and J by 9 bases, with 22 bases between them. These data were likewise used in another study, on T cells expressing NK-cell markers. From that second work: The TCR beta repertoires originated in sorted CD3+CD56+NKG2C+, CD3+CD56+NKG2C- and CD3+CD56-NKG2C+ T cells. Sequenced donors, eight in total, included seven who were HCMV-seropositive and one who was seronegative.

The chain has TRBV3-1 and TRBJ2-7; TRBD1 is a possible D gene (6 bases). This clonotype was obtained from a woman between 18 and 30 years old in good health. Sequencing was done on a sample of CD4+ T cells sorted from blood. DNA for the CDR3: TGTGCCAGCAGCCAAGGACAGGTCAACTTGGGTCAAGTGCAGTACTTC. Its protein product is CASSQGQVNLGQVQYF.